This TCR beta chain emerged from a study of blood T cells in healthy people across ages. The donors, healthy Caucasians from Russia, were aged 6 to 90. The CDR3 is made up of 14 amino acids. V was pared by 5 bases and J by 4 bases, with 14 bases between. Per the germline V gene, CDR1 is LNHDA and CDR2 is SQIVND (reference sequence). It was with a sample-barcoded 5' primer and a J-beta primer mix that a second PCR of about 7 to 12 cycles was run. Via MiXCR, TCRdb re-called the 5' RACE reads, giving one row per CDR3 protein. The data contain roughly 2 million distinct CDR3 sequences, around half of them seen just once; the ten biggest clones take up approximately 2.1%.

This chain uses TRBV19 with TRBJ2-5; D is perhaps TRBD2 (6 bases). The specimen was blood. The receptor's source is a woman aged 40 to 50 in good health. CDR3 DNA sequence: TGTGCCAGTAGTGCGCTAGCCGGGGGAGAGACCCAGTACTTC. Translating gives CASSALAGGETQYF.